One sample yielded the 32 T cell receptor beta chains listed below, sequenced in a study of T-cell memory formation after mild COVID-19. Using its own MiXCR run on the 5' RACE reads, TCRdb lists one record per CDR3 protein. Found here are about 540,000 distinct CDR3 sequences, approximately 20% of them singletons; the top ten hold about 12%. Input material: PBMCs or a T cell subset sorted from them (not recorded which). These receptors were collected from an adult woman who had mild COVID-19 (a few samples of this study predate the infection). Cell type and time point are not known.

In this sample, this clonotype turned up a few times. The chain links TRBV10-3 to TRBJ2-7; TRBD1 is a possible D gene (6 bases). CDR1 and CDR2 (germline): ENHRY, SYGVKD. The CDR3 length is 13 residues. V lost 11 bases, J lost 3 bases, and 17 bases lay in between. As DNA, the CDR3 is TGTGCCTCCAACCCCACAGGGAGCTACGAGCAGTACTTC. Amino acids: CASNPTGSYEQYF.

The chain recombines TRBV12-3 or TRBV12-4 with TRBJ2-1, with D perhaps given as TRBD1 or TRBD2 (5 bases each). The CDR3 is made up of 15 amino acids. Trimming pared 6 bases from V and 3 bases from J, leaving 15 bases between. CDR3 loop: CASSVGAEDYNEQFF. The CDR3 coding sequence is TGTGCCAGCAGCGTAGGGGCGGAGGACTACAATGAGCAGTTCTTC.

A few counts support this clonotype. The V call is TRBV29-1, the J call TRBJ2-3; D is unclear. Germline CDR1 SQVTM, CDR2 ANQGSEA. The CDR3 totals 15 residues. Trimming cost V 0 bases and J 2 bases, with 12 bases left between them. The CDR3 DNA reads TGCAGCGTTGAAGATCCCGTTGACACCACAGATACGCAGTATTTT. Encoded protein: CSVEDPVDTTDTQYF.

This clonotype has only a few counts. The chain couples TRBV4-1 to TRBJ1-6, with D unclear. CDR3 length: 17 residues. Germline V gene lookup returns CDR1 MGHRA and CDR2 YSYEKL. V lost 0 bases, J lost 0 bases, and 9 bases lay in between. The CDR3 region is CASSQDRTSSYNSPLHF. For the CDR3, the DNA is TGCGCCAGCAGCCAAGATAGGACGAGCTCCTATAATTCACCCCTCCACTTT.

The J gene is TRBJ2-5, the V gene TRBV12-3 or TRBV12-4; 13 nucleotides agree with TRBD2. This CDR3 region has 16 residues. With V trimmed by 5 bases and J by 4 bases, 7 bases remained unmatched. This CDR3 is CASSPGLAGEGETQYF. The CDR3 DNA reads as TGTGCCAGCAGTCCCGGACTAGCGGGAGAGGGAGAGACCCAGTACTTC.

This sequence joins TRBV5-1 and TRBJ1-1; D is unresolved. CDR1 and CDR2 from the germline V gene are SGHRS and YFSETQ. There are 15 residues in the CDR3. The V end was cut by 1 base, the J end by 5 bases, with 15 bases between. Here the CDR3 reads CASSLQRGFKTEAFF. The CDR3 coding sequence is TGCGCCAGCAGCTTGCAGCGTGGGTTCAAGACTGAAGCTTTCTTT.

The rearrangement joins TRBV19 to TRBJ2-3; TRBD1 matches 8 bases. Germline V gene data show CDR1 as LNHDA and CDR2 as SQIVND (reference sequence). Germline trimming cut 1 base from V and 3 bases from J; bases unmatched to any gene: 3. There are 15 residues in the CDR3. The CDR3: CASSIAGQGTDTQYF. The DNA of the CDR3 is TGTGCCAGTAGTATAGCCGGACAGGGAACAGATACGCAGTATTTT.

The CDR3 DNA follows: TGTGCCAGCGGCAAGGGACTCACCGGGGAGCTGTTTTTT. It encodes CASGKGLTGELFF. V and J are TRBV7-3 and TRBJ2-2, with D maybe TRBD2 (6 bases). Trimming stripped 8 bases from V and 4 bases from J, with 11 bases between. The CDR3 loop spans 13 amino acids. The V gene's germline CDR1 is SGHTA and CDR2 FQGTGA.

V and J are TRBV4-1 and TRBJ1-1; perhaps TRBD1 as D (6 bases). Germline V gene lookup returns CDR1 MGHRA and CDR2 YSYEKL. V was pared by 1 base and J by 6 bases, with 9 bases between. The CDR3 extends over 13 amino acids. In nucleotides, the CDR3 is TGCGCCAGCAGCCAAGTGACAGGCCCTGAAGCTTTCTTT. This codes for CASSQVTGPEAFF.

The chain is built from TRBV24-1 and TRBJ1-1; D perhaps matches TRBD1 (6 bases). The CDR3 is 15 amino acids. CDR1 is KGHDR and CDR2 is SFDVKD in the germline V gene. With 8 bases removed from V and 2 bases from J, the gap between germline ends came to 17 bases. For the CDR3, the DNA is TGTGCCACCATGCCATCCAAACAGGGAAACACTGAAGCTTTCTTT. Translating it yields CATMPSKQGNTEAFF.

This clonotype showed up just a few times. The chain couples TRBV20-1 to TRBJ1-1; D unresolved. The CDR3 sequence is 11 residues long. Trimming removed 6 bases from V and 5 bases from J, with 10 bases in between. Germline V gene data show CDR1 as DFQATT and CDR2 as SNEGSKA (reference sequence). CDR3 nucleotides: TGCAGTGCACTCGACGGGACTGAAGCTTTCTTT. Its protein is CSALDGTEAFF.

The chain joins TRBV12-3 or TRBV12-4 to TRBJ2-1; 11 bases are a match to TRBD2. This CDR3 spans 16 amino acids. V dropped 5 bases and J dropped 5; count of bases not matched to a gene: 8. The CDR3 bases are TGTGCCAGCAGTCTAAGGACTAGCGGGTCCCACAATGAGCAGTTCTTC. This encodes CASSLRTSGSHNEQFF.

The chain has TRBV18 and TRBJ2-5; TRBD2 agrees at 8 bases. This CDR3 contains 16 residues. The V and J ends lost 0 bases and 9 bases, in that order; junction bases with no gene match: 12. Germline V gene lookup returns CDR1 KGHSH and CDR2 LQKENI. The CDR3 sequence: CASSPPILAAPGAQYF. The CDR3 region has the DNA TGTGCCAGCTCACCACCGATACTAGCGGCCCCAGGGGCCCAGTACTTC.

Written as DNA, the CDR3 is TGTGCCAGCAGGACTGGACGGACGAACTATGGCTACACCTTC. It yields the protein CASRTGRTNYGYTF. The V call is TRBV6-2 or TRBV6-3, the J call TRBJ1-2, with D unresolved. Looked up from germline, CDR1 is MNHEY and CDR2 is SVGEGT. The CDR3 runs to 14 residues. Trimming pared 6 bases from V and 2 bases from J, leaving 13 bases between.

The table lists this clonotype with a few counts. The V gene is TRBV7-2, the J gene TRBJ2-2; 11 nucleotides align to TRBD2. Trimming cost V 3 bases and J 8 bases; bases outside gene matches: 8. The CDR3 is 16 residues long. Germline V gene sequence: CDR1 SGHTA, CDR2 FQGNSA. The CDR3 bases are TGTGCCAGCAGCTTTACTAGCGGGAGAGCCGGGGGGGAGCTGTTTTTT. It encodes CASSFTSGRAGGELFF.

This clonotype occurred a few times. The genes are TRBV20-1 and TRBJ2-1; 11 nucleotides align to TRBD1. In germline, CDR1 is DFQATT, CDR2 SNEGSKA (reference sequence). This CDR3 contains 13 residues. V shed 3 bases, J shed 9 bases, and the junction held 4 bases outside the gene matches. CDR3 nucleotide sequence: TGCAGTGCTAGGGACAGGGGGCGCTTTGAGCAGTTCTTC. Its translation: CSARDRGRFEQFF.

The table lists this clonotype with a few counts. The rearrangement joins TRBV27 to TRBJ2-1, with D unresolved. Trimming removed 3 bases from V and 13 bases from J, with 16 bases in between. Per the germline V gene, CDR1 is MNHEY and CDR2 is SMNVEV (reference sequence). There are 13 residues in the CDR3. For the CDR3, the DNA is TGTGCCAGCAGTTTTGACGCTAGGGTGAAACAGTTCTTC. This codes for CASSFDARVKQFF.

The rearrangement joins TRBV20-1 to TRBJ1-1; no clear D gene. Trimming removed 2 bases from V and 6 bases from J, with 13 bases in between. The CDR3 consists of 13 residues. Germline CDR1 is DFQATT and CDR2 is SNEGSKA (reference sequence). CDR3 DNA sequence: TGCAGTGCTAGACGGCCGGAAAGGGCTGAAGCTTTCTTT. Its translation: CSARRPERAEAFF.

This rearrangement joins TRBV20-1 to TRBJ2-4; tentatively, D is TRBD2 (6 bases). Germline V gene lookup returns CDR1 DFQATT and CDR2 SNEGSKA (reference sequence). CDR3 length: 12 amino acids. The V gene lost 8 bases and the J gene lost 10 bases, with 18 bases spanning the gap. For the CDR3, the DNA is TGCAGTCCAAATCTCGGGGGACGTATTCAGTACTTC. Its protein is CSPNLGGRIQYF.

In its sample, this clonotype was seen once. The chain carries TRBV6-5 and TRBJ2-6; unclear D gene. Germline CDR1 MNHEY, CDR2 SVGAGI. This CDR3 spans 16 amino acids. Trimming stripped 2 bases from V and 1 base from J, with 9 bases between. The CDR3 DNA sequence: TGTGCCAGCAGTTACAGGGTAGTTTCTGGGGCCAACGTCCTGACTTTC. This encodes CASSYRVVSGANVLTF.

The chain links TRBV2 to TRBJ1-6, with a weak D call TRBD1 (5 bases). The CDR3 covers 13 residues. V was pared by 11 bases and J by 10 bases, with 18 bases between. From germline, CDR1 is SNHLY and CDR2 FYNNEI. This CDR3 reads CAGTGSPGSPLHF. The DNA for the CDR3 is TGTGCCGGCACGGGTTCACCAGGGTCACCCCTCCACTTT.

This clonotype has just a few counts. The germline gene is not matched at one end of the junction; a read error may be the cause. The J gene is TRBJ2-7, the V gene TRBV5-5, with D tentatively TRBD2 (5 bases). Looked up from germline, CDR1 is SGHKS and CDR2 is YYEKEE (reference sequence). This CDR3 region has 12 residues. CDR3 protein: CASSLAGGQRAF. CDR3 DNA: TGTGCCAGCAGCTTGGCCGGCGGGCAGCGAGCTTTC.

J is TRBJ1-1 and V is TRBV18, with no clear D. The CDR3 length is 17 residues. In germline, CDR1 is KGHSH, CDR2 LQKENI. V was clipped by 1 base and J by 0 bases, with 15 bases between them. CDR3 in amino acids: CASSPQGIEVVNTEAFF. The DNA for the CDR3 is TGTGCCAGCTCACCACAGGGAATCGAAGTCGTGAACACTGAAGCTTTCTTT.

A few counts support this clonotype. CDR3 amino acids: CASSPSWQDQASTDTQYF. In DNA, the CDR3 is TGTGCCAGCAGCCCTAGTTGGCAGGACCAGGCTAGCACAGATACGCAGTATTTT. The V call is TRBV12-3 or TRBV12-4, the J call TRBJ2-3; D call uncertain. V was clipped by 6 bases and J by 0 bases, with 22 bases between them. CDR3 length: 18 amino acids.

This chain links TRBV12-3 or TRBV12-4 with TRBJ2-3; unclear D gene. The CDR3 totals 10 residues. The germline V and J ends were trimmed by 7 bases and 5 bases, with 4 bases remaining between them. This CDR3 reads CASMLDTQYF. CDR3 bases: TGTGCCAGCATGTTAGATACGCAGTATTTT.

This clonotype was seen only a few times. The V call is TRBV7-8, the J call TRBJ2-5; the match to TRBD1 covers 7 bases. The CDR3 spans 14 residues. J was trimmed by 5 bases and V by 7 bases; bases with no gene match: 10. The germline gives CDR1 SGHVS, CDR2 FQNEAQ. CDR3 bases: TGTGCCAGCACCAAACCCCAGGGGGTGGAGACCCAGTACTTC. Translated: CASTKPQGVETQYF.

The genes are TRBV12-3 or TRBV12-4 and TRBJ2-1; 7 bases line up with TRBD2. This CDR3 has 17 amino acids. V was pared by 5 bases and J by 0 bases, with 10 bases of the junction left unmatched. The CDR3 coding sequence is TGTGCCAGCAGTGGGTCTAGCGGAACCGCCTCCTACAATGAGCAGTTCTTC. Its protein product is CASSGSSGTASYNEQFF.

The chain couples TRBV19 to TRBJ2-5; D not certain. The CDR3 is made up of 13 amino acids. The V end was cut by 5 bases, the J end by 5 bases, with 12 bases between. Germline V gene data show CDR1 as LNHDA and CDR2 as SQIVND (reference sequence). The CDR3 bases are TGTGCCAGTAGTGCAGGTCCCCGGGAGACCCAGTACTTC. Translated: CASSAGPRETQYF.

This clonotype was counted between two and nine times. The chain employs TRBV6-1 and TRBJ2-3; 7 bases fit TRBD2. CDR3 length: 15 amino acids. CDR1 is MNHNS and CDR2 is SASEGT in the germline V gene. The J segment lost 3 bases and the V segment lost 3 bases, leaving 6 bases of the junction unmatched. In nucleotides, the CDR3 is TGTGCCAGCAGTGACGCGGGGGATTGGACAGATACGCAGTATTTT. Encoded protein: CASSDAGDWTDTQYF.

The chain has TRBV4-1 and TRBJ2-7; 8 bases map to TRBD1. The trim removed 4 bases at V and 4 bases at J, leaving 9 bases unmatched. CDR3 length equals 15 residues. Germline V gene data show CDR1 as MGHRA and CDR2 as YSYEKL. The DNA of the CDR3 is TGCGCCAGCAGCCTAGAGGACAGGGTGATATACGAGCAGTACTTC. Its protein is CASSLEDRVIYEQYF.

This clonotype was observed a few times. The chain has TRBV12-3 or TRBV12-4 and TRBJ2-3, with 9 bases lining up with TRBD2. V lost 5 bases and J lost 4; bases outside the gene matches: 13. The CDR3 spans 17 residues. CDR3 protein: CASSTIGLAGLADTQYF. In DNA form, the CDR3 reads TGTGCCAGCAGTACCATAGGGCTAGCGGGATTGGCAGATACGCAGTATTTT.

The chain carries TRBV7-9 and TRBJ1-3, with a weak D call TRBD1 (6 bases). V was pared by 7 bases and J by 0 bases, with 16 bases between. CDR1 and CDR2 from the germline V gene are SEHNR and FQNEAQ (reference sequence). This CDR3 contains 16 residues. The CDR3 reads CASTPPTGLSGNTIYF. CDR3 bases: TGTGCCAGCACCCCCCCCACAGGGCTCTCTGGAAACACCATATATTTT.